What follows are 29 T cell receptor beta chains derived from one specimen sequenced in a study of CD8+ T cells in alopecia areata. The sequencing template was cDNA reverse transcribed from extracted RNA. The repertoire was sequenced with immunoSEQ multiplex PCR; TCRdb's copy has only in-frame clones and lacks some. The sample lists over 15,000 clones, 50% to 60% occurring once. This sample's treatment: oral pan-JAK inhibitor, 5-10 mg twice daily. It was from alopecia areata patients that lesional scalp punch biopsies and peripheral blood were collected. Here the sequenced sample was skin, taken at week 4, from a patient treated with tofacitinib. The receptor set was obtained from a human donor with alopecia areata.

This clone was seen only once. This rearrangement joins TRBV4-2 to TRBJ2-1; 9 nucleotides agree with TRBD2. The CDR3 is 16 amino acids. Per the germline V gene, CDR1 is LGHNA and CDR2 is YNFKEQ. V lost 2 bases, J lost 2 bases, and 4 bases stayed unmatched. CDR3 sequence: CASSQLAGKAYNEQFF. In nucleotides, the CDR3 is TGTGCCAGCAGCCAACTAGCGGGGAAGGCCTACAATGAGCAGTTCTTC.

The gene calls are TRBV6-5 and TRBJ2-3; weak D call: TRBD2 (7 bases). The CDR3 is 14 residues long. The germline CDR1 and CDR2 sequences are MNHEY and SVGAGI. V lost 8 bases and J lost 4, with 16 bases in between. The CDR3 sequence: CASGQRGGPDTQYF. CDR3 DNA: TGTGCCAGCGGACAAAGGGGGGGCCCAGATACGCAGTATTTT.

This chain connects TRBV7-9 to TRBJ2-7; 9 nucleotides align to TRBD1. Germline assignment: CDR1 SEHNR and CDR2 FQNEAQ (reference sequence). The length of the CDR3 is 12 residues. Trimming at V came to 5 bases and at J to 12 bases, leaving 8 bases not matched to a gene. The CDR3 is CASSLGTGRRYF. CDR3 nucleotide sequence: TGTGCCAGCAGCCTGGGGACAGGGAGGAGGTACTTC.

This sequence joins TRBV12-5 and TRBJ1-2; 9 bases are a match to TRBD1. This CDR3 is built from 14 residues. The trim removed 5 bases at V and 6 bases at J, leaving 7 bases unmatched. Germline V gives CDR1 LGHNT, CDR2 FRNRAP. The CDR3 loop reads CASGPGTGTDGYTF. The CDR3 nucleotides are TGTGCTAGTGGTCCCGGGACAGGGACGGATGGCTACACCTTC.

V is TRBV2 and J is TRBJ1-3; D is possibly TRBD1 (6 bases). The V end was cut by 7 bases, the J end by 3 bases, with 22 bases between. From germline, CDR1 is SNHLY and CDR2 FYNNEI. The CDR3 consists of 17 residues. In nucleotides, the CDR3 is TGTGCCAGCACAGAAGAGGAACAGGGCGAGATTGGAAACACCATATATTTT. It codes for CASTEEEQGEIGNTIYF.

This clone came up a few times. The chain employs TRBV7-2 and TRBJ1-2; D gene ambiguous. The CDR3 is 16 residues long. Germline V CDR1 and CDR2: SGHTA, FQGNSA. The V gene lost 3 bases and the J gene lost 0 bases, with 14 bases spanning the gap. The DNA for the CDR3 is TGTGCCAGCAGCTTTCGGGAGGGCCTAGCTAACTATGGCTACACCTTC. Its protein is CASSFREGLANYGYTF.

The chain carries TRBV19 and TRBJ2-6; D might be TRBD2 (6 bases). CDR3 length: 16 amino acids. Trimming shortened V by 7 bases and J by 0 bases, and 13 bases separated the two germline ends. Germline CDR1 is LNHDA and CDR2 is SQIVND (reference sequence). CDR3 sequence: CASMAGGSSGANVLTF. The CDR3 DNA reads TGTGCCAGTATGGCAGGAGGGAGCTCTGGGGCCAACGTCCTGACTTTC.

This clone was counted once. This chain connects TRBV6-6 to TRBJ2-7; D possibly corresponds to TRBD2 (7 bases). In germline, CDR1 is MNHNY, CDR2 SVGAGI (reference sequence). This CDR3 is 16 amino acids long. V shed 6 bases and J shed 3 bases, with 21 bases lying between them. The CDR3 coding sequence is TGTGCCAGCAGCACCCGCTCGGGGGGCGGGTACTACGAGCAGTACTTC. Translated, it gives CASSTRSGGGYYEQYF.

This clone was observed once. In DNA, the CDR3 is TGTGCCAGTAGTATTTACAGACCCGACTCTGGGGCCAACGTCCTGACTTTC. Translating it yields CASSIYRPDSGANVLTF. This chain uses TRBV19 with TRBJ2-6; D ambiguous. The germline V and J ends were trimmed by 3 bases and 0 bases, with 12 bases remaining between them. CDR3 size: 17 residues. From germline, CDR1 is LNHDA and CDR2 SQIVND (reference sequence).

The CDR3 region has the DNA TGTGCCAGCAGTCCCAGACTAGCGAGGATCTACGAGCAGTACTTC. Amino acids: CASSPRLARIYEQYF. The V gene is TRBV27, the J gene TRBJ2-7, with 8 bases identical to TRBD2. Trimming at V came to 5 bases and at J to 3 bases, leaving 9 bases not matched to a gene. The CDR3 runs 15 residues. Per germline, CDR1 MNHEY and CDR2 SMNVEV (reference sequence).

CDR3: CASSGSLAGEWEQYF. The CDR3 DNA is TGTGCCAGCAGTGGCTCACTAGCGGGGGAATGGGAGCAGTACTTC. This sequence joins TRBV27 and TRBJ2-5; 11 bases match TRBD2. J gave up 11 bases and V 5 bases, and 13 bases lay outside the gene matches. Germline V lookup: CDR1 MNHEY, CDR2 SMNVEV (reference sequence). The CDR3 totals 15 residues.

The V and J genes are TRBV7-2 and TRBJ2-7; D not certain. Germline V gene sequence: CDR1 SGHTA, CDR2 FQGNSA. V was trimmed by 5 bases and J by 0 bases, leaving 8 bases between them. CDR3 length: 13 residues. The CDR3 spells CASSTGFSYEQYF. In DNA form, the CDR3 reads TGTGCCAGCAGCACCGGATTCTCCTACGAGCAGTACTTC.

This clone was observed a few times. V and J are TRBV5-8 and TRBJ2-3, with D unresolved. The germline V and J ends were trimmed by 2 bases and 2 bases, with 6 bases remaining between them. Germline-derived CDR1 and CDR2 are SGHTS and YDEGEE. The CDR3 is made up of 13 amino acids. CDR3 DNA: TGTGCCAGCAGCTTACAGTACACAGATACGCAGTATTTT. Translation gives CASSLQYTDTQYF.

On this clone: The same CDR3 also results from other DNA sequences found in this sample. The chain employs TRBV4-3 and TRBJ2-7; a weak D match, TRBD1 (5 bases). V lost 3 bases and J lost 3, with 12 bases in between. The CDR3 totals 14 residues. Per the germline V gene, CDR1 is LGHNA and CDR2 is YSLEER. Written as DNA, the CDR3 is TGCGCCAGCAGCCAGGGGCAGGGATACTACGAGCAGTACTTC. Encoded protein: CASSQGQGYYEQYF.

The chain combines TRBV28 with TRBJ1-6; 8 bases fit TRBD1. V lost 10 bases and J lost 4; bases outside the gene matches: 3. In germline, CDR1 is MDHEN, CDR2 SYDVKM. The CDR3 extends over 13 amino acids. Here the CDR3 DNA reads TGTGCCACCGACAGGGGATATAATTCACCCCTCCACTTT. Encoded protein: CATDRGYNSPLHF.

V usage is TRBV7-9 and J usage is TRBJ1-1, with D possibly matching TRBD1 (6 bases). Germline V gives CDR1 SEHNR, CDR2 FQNEAQ (reference sequence). Between the trimmed V and J ends, which lost 3 bases and 1 base, there was a span of 6 bases. CDR3 size: 13 residues. For the CDR3, the DNA is TGTGCCAGCAGCTTCAGGGGGAACACTGAAGCTTTCTTT. It translates to CASSFRGNTEAFF.

The J gene is TRBJ1-1, the V gene TRBV5-7; maybe TRBD1 (5 bases). TRBV5-7 is placed among ORFs of uncertain function. CDR3 length equals 17 residues. Between the trimmed V and J ends, which lost 1 base and 0 bases, there was a span of 16 bases. The CDR3 region has the DNA TGTGCCAGCAGCTTGATCGGGTTTGGGGCCATGAACACTGAAGCTTTCTTT. Its translation: CASSLIGFGAMNTEAFF.

This clone was detected only a few times. This chain connects TRBV5-4 to TRBJ2-5; D assignment may be TRBD1 or TRBD2 (7 bases each). Near its end, the DNA agrees better with TRBJ2-7, so the J call may be wrong. From germline, CDR1 is SGHNT and CDR2 YYREEE (reference sequence). This CDR3 spans 14 amino acids. The CDR3 sequence is CASRGGGAPYEQYF. CDR3 nucleotide sequence: TGTGCCAGCAGGGGAGGGGGCGCCCCCTACGAGCAGTACTTC.

The V and J genes are TRBV7-2 and TRBJ1-2; TRBD1 agrees at 7 bases. The V segment lost 5 bases and the J segment 4 bases; nucleotides outside the gene matches: 10. This CDR3 is 15 amino acids long. Germline V gene sequence: CDR1 SGHTA, CDR2 FQGNSA. The CDR3 sequence: CASSPSGGGIYGYTF. CDR3 in DNA: TGTGCCAGCAGCCCCAGTGGAGGGGGCATCTATGGCTACACCTTC.

The J gene is TRBJ1-1, the V gene TRBV2; D is undetermined. CDR1 and CDR2 (germline): SNHLY, FYNNEI. V lost 1 base, J lost 4 bases, and 13 bases lay in between. The CDR3 consists of 15 residues. DNA for the CDR3: TGTGCCAGCAGTGAAGAAACGGCCTCCAGCACTGAAGCTTTCTTT. This sequence encodes CASSEETASSTEAFF.

This chain connects TRBV7-3 to TRBJ1-1; tentative D call: TRBD1 (5 bases). Germline-derived CDR1 and CDR2 are SGHTA and FQGTGA. V lost 5 bases and J 0 bases, leaving 10 bases between the germline ends. The CDR3 loop spans 14 amino acids. The CDR3 here is CASSRGGLNTEAFF. DNA for the CDR3: TGTGCCAGCAGCCGGGGCGGGTTGAACACTGAAGCTTTCTTT.

The rearrangement links TRBV6-6 to TRBJ2-6, with 7 bases matching TRBD1. V lost 0 bases and J lost 4; bases outside the gene matches: 0. Germline V gives CDR1 MNHNY, CDR2 SVGAGI (reference sequence). The CDR3 is 15 amino acids. The CDR3 DNA reads as TGTGCCAGCAGTTACTCGGACAGGGGGGCCAACGTCCTGACTTTC. Translating it yields CASSYSDRGANVLTF.

This chain uses TRBV5-1 with TRBJ2-1; TRBD1 agrees at 10 bases. This CDR3 contains 15 residues. Per germline, CDR1 SGHRS and CDR2 YFSETQ. Unmatched junction bases numbered 5, after V lost 3 bases and J lost 5 bases. CDR3 in DNA: TGCGCCAGCAGCTCTCGGACAGGGGGTAACAATGAGCAGTTCTTC. This codes for CASSSRTGGNNEQFF.

This sequence joins TRBV18 and TRBJ2-7, with no clear D. This CDR3 region has 14 residues. Trimming removed 6 bases at V and 2 bases at J, with 14 bases between. Germline CDR1 KGHSH, CDR2 LQKENI. This CDR3 is CASSPPDSTYEQYF. The DNA for the CDR3 is TGTGCCAGCTCCCCCCCCGACTCTACCTACGAGCAGTACTTC. Drawing the rest from reference TRBV18 and TRBJ2-7, the complete variable domain is NAGVMQNPRHLVRRRGQEARLRCSPMKGHSHVYWYRQLPEEGLKFMVYLQKENIIDESGMPKERFSAEFPKEGPSILRIQQVVRGDSAAYFCASSPPDSTYEQYFGPGTRLTVT.

The gene calls are TRBV7-6 and TRBJ2-7; 7 bases are shared with TRBD2. The CDR3 consists of 15 residues. V lost 0 bases to trimming and J lost 9 bases; unmatched junction nucleotides: 11. CDR1 and CDR2 from the germline V gene are SGHVS and FNYEAQ. Here the CDR3 reads CASSLATGGDLGQYF. In DNA, the CDR3 is TGTGCCAGCAGCTTAGCGACGGGGGGAGACCTGGGGCAGTACTTC.

The CDR3 bases are TGTGCCAGCAGCGTGACAGGGAAAGCTTTCTTT. It is translated as CASSVTGKAFF. The rearrangement joins TRBV5-4 to TRBJ1-1, with 7 bases matching TRBD1. Germline V CDR1 and CDR2: SGHNT, YYREEE (reference sequence). Unmatched junction bases numbered 3, after V lost 4 bases and J lost 9 bases. The CDR3 runs 11 residues.

This clone is labeled as medium-sized. The chain is built from TRBV18 and TRBJ2-6; a possible D gene is TRBD1 (5 bases). CDR3 length: 15 amino acids. In germline, CDR1 is KGHSH, CDR2 LQKENI. V dropped 8 bases and J dropped 1 base, with 12 bases sitting between them. CDR3 residues: CASLRGWSGANVLTF. The CDR3, as DNA: TGTGCCAGCCTAAGGGGTTGGTCTGGGGCCAACGTCCTGACTTTC.

V usage is TRBV10-3 and J usage is TRBJ2-1, with D hard to call. CDR3 length: 18 amino acids. CDR1 is ENHRY, CDR2 SYGVKD, per germline. Trimming pared 2 bases from V and 2 bases from J, leaving 19 bases between. The CDR3 region is CAISELGGDSSAYNEQFF. The CDR3 DNA is TGTGCCATCAGTGAGCTGGGCGGTGACTCTTCGGCCTACAATGAGCAGTTCTTC.

The rearrangement joins TRBV29-1 to TRBJ2-3; the D gene is possibly TRBD1 (6 bases). The V and J ends lost 7 bases and 1 base respectively, with 12 bases between them. There are 13 residues in the CDR3. Germline loops: CDR1 SQVTM, CDR2 ANQGSEA. CDR3 in amino acids: CSGDYRGTDTQYF. The DNA of the CDR3 is TGCAGCGGGGATTACAGGGGCACAGATACGCAGTATTTT.